The 14 T cell receptor beta chains listed next were all sequenced from one sample in a study of T cells after yellow fever vaccination. TCRdb itself ran the 5' RACE reads through MiXCR, one entry per CDR3 protein. The table has 300,000 to 400,000 distinct CDR3 sequences, 9.5% to 12% seen once. The sequences come from CD4+ T cells sorted from PBMCs, collected 45 days after the yellow fever booster vaccination. All receptors come from a man aged 18 to 35 who received the YFV17D yellow fever vaccine.

This clonotype showed up just a few times. The rearrangement joins TRBV4-3 to TRBJ2-7; the match to TRBD1 covers 8 bases. Trimming took 0 bases from V and 7 from J; bases not matched to a gene: 5. Germline CDR1 and CDR2: LGHNA and YSLEER. The CDR3 length is 14 residues. The CDR3: CASSQETGAWEQYF. DNA of the CDR3: TGCGCCAGCAGCCAAGAGACAGGGGCGTGGGAGCAGTACTTC.

The chain uses TRBV24-1 and TRBJ2-5, with D perhaps matching TRBD1 or TRBD2 (5 bases each). CDR3 size: 14 residues. V lost 7 bases, J lost 0 bases, and 11 bases lay in between. Per germline, CDR1 KGHDR and CDR2 SFDVKD. In DNA, the CDR3 is TGTGCCACCAGATTCCCGGGACACCAAGAGACCCAGTACTTC. Protein product: CATRFPGHQETQYF.

J is TRBJ2-5 and V is TRBV6-6, with D perhaps TRBD2 (6 bases). Germline CDR1 and CDR2: MNHNY and SVGAGI (reference sequence). Trimming took off 0 bases at V and 1 base at J, with 9 bases between the two ends. The length of the CDR3 is 15 residues. CDR3 in amino acids: CASSYSWDSQETQYF. As DNA, the CDR3 is TGTGCCAGCAGTTACTCTTGGGACTCCCAAGAGACCCAGTACTTC.

This clonotype was seen only a few times. The chain combines TRBV30 with TRBJ2-7; TRBD1 is a possible D gene (5 bases). Germline V gene sequence: CDR1 GTSNPN, CDR2 SVGIG (reference sequence). Deletions cut 3 bases from V and 5 bases from J, with 11 bases between. The CDR3 has 12 amino acids. CDR3 protein: CAWSVDRHEQYF. The CDR3 coding sequence is TGTGCCTGGAGCGTTGACAGACACGAGCAGTACTTC.

This sequence joins TRBV7-3 and TRBJ2-5; 15 bases align to TRBD2. The CDR3 has 17 amino acids. The germline V gene has CDR1 SGHTA and CDR2 FQGTGA. V lost 4 bases to trimming and J lost 2 bases; unmatched junction nucleotides: 5. DNA for the CDR3: TGTGCCAGCAGCTCCGGACTAGCGGGGGGGACACAAGAGACCCAGTACTTC. It specifies CASSSGLAGGTQETQYF. Combining the CDR3 with reference TRBV7-3 and TRBJ2-5 gives the whole variable domain GAGVSQTPSNKVTEKGKYVELRCDPISGHTALYWYRQSLGQGPEFLIYFQGTGAADDSGLPNDRFFAVRPEGSVSTLKIQRTERGDSAVYLCASSSGLAGGTQETQYFGPGTRLLVL.

The V call is TRBV4-2, the J call TRBJ1-3; D not certain. The CDR3 runs to 15 residues. V lost 0 bases, J lost 2 bases, and 8 bases lay in between. Germline values: CDR1 LGHNA, CDR2 YNFKEQ. This CDR3 reads CASSQDSGPGNTIYF. In DNA form, the CDR3 reads TGTGCCAGCAGCCAAGATTCCGGCCCTGGAAACACCATATATTTT.

This chain links TRBV6-6 with TRBJ1-6; 9 bases are shared with TRBD1. Germline CDR1 and CDR2: MNHNY and SVGAGI (reference sequence). The CDR3 consists of 16 residues. Trimming removed 6 bases from V and 0 bases from J; junction bases left unmatched: 3. CDR3 sequence (DNA): TGTGCCAGCAGGACAGGGGGAAGCTCCTATAATTCACCCCTCCACTTT. It yields the protein CASRTGGSSYNSPLHF.

There are a few counts of this clonotype. The chain carries TRBV9 and TRBJ1-1, with TRBD1 matching over 10 bases. With 3 bases clipped from V and 4 bases from J, the junction kept 9 bases outside the gene matches. Looked up from germline, CDR1 is SGDLS and CDR2 is YYNGEE. The CDR3 contains 16 residues. CDR3 coding DNA: TGTGCCAGCAGCGCCGGGACAGGGGATTGGGGCACTGAAGCTTTCTTT. Its translation is CASSAGTGDWGTEAFF. The full variable domain, in which reference TRBV9 and TRBJ1-1 provide the parts outside the CDR3, is DSGVTQTPKHLITATGQRVTLRCSPRSGDLSVYWYQQSLDQGLQFLIQYYNGEERAKGNILERFSAQQFPDLHSELNLSSLELGDSALYFCASSAGTGDWGTEAFFGQGTRLTVV.

This clonotype was seen a few times. This sequence joins TRBV5-1 and TRBJ2-3; tentatively, D is TRBD1 or TRBD2 (6 bases each). CDR3 length: 17 residues. Germline lookup yields CDR1 SGHRS and CDR2 YFSETQ. V was trimmed by 4 bases and J by 2 bases, leaving 20 bases between them. The CDR3 reads CASSLASGGHPTDTQYF. DNA of the CDR3: TGCGCCAGCAGCCTGGCAAGTGGGGGGCATCCCACAGATACGCAGTATTTT.

The table lists this clonotype with a few counts. The V gene is TRBV3-1, the J gene TRBJ2-7; D is possibly TRBD1 (7 bases). Trimming took 3 bases from V and 7 from J, leaving 16 bases between them. Germline CDR1 and CDR2: LGHDT and YNNKEL (reference sequence). The CDR3 extends over 14 amino acids. For the CDR3, the DNA is TGTGCCAGCAGCCAGTCCGAGGGGGCGGGGGAGCAGTACTTC. Translation gives CASSQSEGAGEQYF.

This clonotype was seen more than once but under ten times. V is TRBV6-5 and J is TRBJ1-1; no firm D call. The V end was cut by 2 bases, the J end by 1 base, with 8 bases between. Per germline, CDR1 MNHEY and CDR2 SVGAGI. The CDR3 covers 14 residues. As DNA, the CDR3 is TGTGCCAGCAGTTACGGGCGCGGGAACACTGAAGCTTTCTTT. This codes for CASSYGRGNTEAFF.

This clonotype was seen repeatedly, ten times or more. This rearrangement joins TRBV27 to TRBJ1-6; D is ambiguous. This CDR3 comprises 15 residues. Trimming left V 6 bases short and J 6 bases short, with 15 bases between. Germline V gives CDR1 MNHEY, CDR2 SMNVEV (reference sequence). DNA of the CDR3: TGTGCCAGCAGCCAGAGCCTGTCAGCTAATTCACCCCTCCACTTT. It yields the protein CASSQSLSANSPLHF.

The chain is built from TRBV20-1 and TRBJ2-3; 10 bases map to TRBD2. Unmatched junction bases numbered 8, after V lost 7 bases and J lost 1 base. The germline CDR1 and CDR2 sequences are DFQATT and SNEGSKA (reference sequence). This CDR3 region has 15 residues. CDR3 sequence: CSVNGLAVRTDTQYF. Written as DNA, the CDR3 is TGCAGTGTAAACGGACTAGCGGTACGCACAGATACGCAGTATTTT.

This chain connects TRBV20-1 to TRBJ2-5; D not certain. Trimming cost V 6 bases and J 2 bases, with 10 bases left between them. The V gene's germline CDR1 is DFQATT and CDR2 SNEGSKA (reference sequence). The CDR3 is 12 amino acids. The CDR3 loop reads CSASPLQETQYF. DNA of the CDR3: TGCAGTGCCTCCCCTTTACAAGAGACCCAGTACTTC.